This T cell receptor (beta chain) came from a study of T-cell memory formation after mild COVID-19. Points from the study as a whole: Contracting CD4+ clones lay largely in CM and EM, with CD8+ ones residing in EMRA. Clones that contracted from day 15 to 85 had balanced CD4/CD8; later expanders were CD4+ biased.

CDR3 length equals 16 residues. Trimming cost V 5 bases and J 3 bases, with 17 bases left between them. cDNA libraries for TCR alpha and TCR beta, carrying sample barcodes and UMIs, came from 5'RACE with constant-segment primers. TCRdb re-called the 5' RACE reads with MiXCR, one entry per CDR3 protein. The profile shows about 13,000 distinct CDR3 sequences, around 15% of them singletons. This clonotype was counted at least ten times. Antigen specificity is unknown. The sample was PBMCs or a T cell subset sorted from them (not recorded which). This receptor was taken from a man in his late teens or twenties who had mild COVID-19 (a few samples of this study predate the infection). Cell type and time point are not known. The chain couples TRBV12-3 or TRBV12-4 to TRBJ1-5; D is unclear. The CDR3 region has the DNA TGTGCCAGCAGTGGAGGAGTCAACTGGGTCAATCAGCCCCAGCATTTT. Its protein product is CASSGGVNWVNQPQHF.